What follows is one T cell receptor beta chain and its context. Its antigen remains unknown. The data derive from a study of human T cells and chemical hapten exposure. About the study: Patches with 0.01% DPC went on the upper back, and the tests were read at 6 days.

The CDR3 consists of 16 residues. Looked up from germline, CDR1 is SGHRS and CDR2 is YFSETQ. V was clipped by 9 bases and J by 0 bases, with 20 bases between them. Study results and limitations: No shift was seen in TCRs above 1 in 1000 frequency with DPC sensitization.

Time point noted: pre-sensitization, week 0. Described treatment: therapeutic diphenylcyclopropenone sensitization with weekly scalp DPC. Using its own MiXCR run on the RACE reads, TCRdb lists one record per CDR3 protein. The profile shows approximately 260,000 distinct CDR3 sequences, roughly 7.7% of them singletons. The clonotype was recovered from a man between 18 and 29 years old with alopecia areata. Some clones in this sample may be carry-over from other donors' samples. The gene calls are TRBV5-1 and TRBJ2-3, with D tentatively TRBD1 or TRBD2 (6 bases each). The specimen comprised whole blood, sampled in connection with sensitization to the hapten diphenylcyclopropenone (DPC). This CDR3 reads CATRIGGGKSTDTQYF. Here the CDR3 DNA reads TGCGCCACGCGCATAGGGGGAGGTAAAAGCACAGATACGCAGTATTTT.